This T cell receptor beta chain was sequenced in a study of shared clonotypes between healthy human individuals. Across the whole study: Researchers assigned three CD4 naive, three CD4 memory, two CD8 naive and one CD8 memory plate to each donor.

Germline values: CDR1 SGHTS, CDR2 YDEGEE. V was clipped by 2 bases and J by 8 bases; unmatched bases: 7. This CDR3 spans 17 amino acids. The donors were all Caucasian adults (living in Nashville, Tennessee). Profiling relied on immunoSEQ multiplex PCR, and the TCRdb table lists in-frame clones only, not all of them. This sample has 1.6 million or so clones, with more than 95% found just once. This chain joins TRBV5-8 and TRBJ2-1, with 16 bases fitting TRBD2. The clonotype was recovered from a man aged 25-45 years in good health. Sequencing used naive CD4+ T cells sorted from blood. Regarding subset: CD45RA+ positively selected. The CDR3 protein is CASSLIEGLAGGYEQFF. The CDR3 nucleotides are TGTGCCAGCAGCTTAATAGAGGGACTAGCGGGAGGGTATGAGCAGTTCTTC.